This T cell receptor (beta chain) was sequenced for a study of CD8 T cells in Susac syndrome. V was trimmed by 5 bases and J by 3 bases, leaving 17 bases between them. CDR1 and CDR2 from the germline V gene are LGHDT and YNNKEL (reference sequence). This CDR3 has 15 amino acids. Random hexamers served to reverse transcribe roughly 0.45 to 1 ug RNA. By means of immunoSEQ multiplex PCR, TCR beta CDR3 spanning 54 Vbeta and 13 Jbeta underwent amplification. TCRdb reprocessed the immunoSEQ multiplex PCR reads with MiXCR, giving one entry per CDR3 protein. The sample carries 120,000 to 150,000 distinct CDR3 sequences, 94% recorded once.

The sequence derives from a human donor in good health. The rearrangement joins TRBV3-1 to TRBJ2-7; perhaps TRBD2 as D (5 bases). The source material was CD4+ T cells from PBMCs. CDR3 in DNA: TGTGCCAGCAGCTACGAACCGGGGTCAGTCTACGAGCAGTACTTC. This translates into CASSYEPGSVYEQYF.